The rows below give T cell receptor beta chains drawn from one sample of a study of blood T cell repertoires in COVID-19. TCRdb's copy holds only in-frame clones and misses some; the assay was immunoSEQ multiplex PCR. The table has a few hundred thousand clones, 88% seen once. Input material: peripheral blood. These receptors all stem from a middle-aged woman who had recovered from COVID-19. CDR3s include the opening cysteine and the closing phenylalanine or tryptophan. Fields, in order: CDR3 length, clone size, D gene, V gene, J gene, CDR3 DNA, CDR3 protein. D genes are given only for firm matches. Clone size, where shown, is once, few, many, or a class for clones that have expanded.

length: 14; size: once; D: TRBD1; V: TRBV10-2; J: TRBJ1-5; DNA: TGCGCCAGCAGCGACGACAGGGGAAATCAGCCCCAGCATTTT; CDR3: CASSDDRGNQPQHF
length: 16; size: .; D: .; V: TRBV3-1/TRBV3-2; J: TRBJ1-2; DNA: TGTGCCAGCAGCCAAGGGCGCGGCAGGGCGAGCTATGGCTACACCTTC; CDR3: CASSQGRGRASYGYTF
length: 15; size: .; D: TRBD2; V: TRBV5-1; J: TRBJ2-5; DNA: TGCGCCGGCCGACTAGCGGGAGGCCCACAAGAGACCCAGTACTTC; CDR3: CAGRLAGGPQETQYF
length: 14; size: .; D: .; V: TRBV7-2; J: TRBJ1-1; DNA: TGTGCCAGCAGCTTAGCGCGGTTGAACACTGAAGCTTTCTTT; CDR3: CASSLARLNTEAFF
length: 15; size: once; D: TRBD1; V: TRBV30; J: TRBJ1-3; DNA: TGTGCCTGGACCCCCGGGACAGGGAGGGGAAACACCATATATTTT; CDR3: CAWTPGTGRGNTIYF
length: 13; size: .; D: .; V: TRBV2; J: TRBJ1-2; DNA: TGTGCCAGCAGTCAGGAGAGGGTCTATGGCTACACCTTC; CDR3: CASSQERVYGYTF
length: 19; size: .; D: .; V: TRBV7-8; J: TRBJ1-5; DNA: TGTGCCAGCAGCTCCGATCGGCACCTAGGACAGCCGAGCAATCAGCCCCAGCATTTT; CDR3: CASSSDRHLGQPSNQPQHF
length: 14; size: .; D: .; V: TRBV3-1/TRBV3-2; J: TRBJ2-5; DNA: TGTGCCAGCAGACCCGGGGTTGCGGGGGAGACCCAGTACTTC; CDR3: CASRPGVAGETQYF
length: 14; size: .; D: TRBD2; V: TRBV10-3; J: TRBJ2-7; DNA: TGTGCCATCAGTGATGGGGCGGGAGGCTACGAGCAGTACTTC; CDR3: CAISDGAGGYEQYF
length: 13; size: .; D: .; V: TRBV9; J: TRBJ1-1; DNA: TGTGCCAGCAGCGGGGGCGGGGACCCTGAAGCTTTCTTT; CDR3: CASSGGGDPEAFF
length: 17; size: few; D: .; V: TRBV6-1; J: TRBJ1-5; DNA: TGTGCCAGCAGTGCAAGGGGGGGTGGGACGAGAGGACAGCCCCAGCATTTT; CDR3: CASSARGGGTRGQPQHF
length: 16; size: .; D: TRBD2; V: TRBV4-1; J: TRBJ2-1; DNA: TGCGCCAGCAGCCAAGATAGGCTAGCGGGGAGCAATGAGCAGTTCTTC; CDR3: CASSQDRLAGSNEQFF
length: 15; size: .; D: .; V: TRBV9; J: TRBJ1-4; DNA: TGTGCCAGCAGCGTAGGCGGCCCTCTTAATGAAAAACTGTTTTTT; CDR3: CASSVGGPLNEKLFF
length: 18; size: .; D: .; V: TRBV6-2/TRBV6-3; J: TRBJ1-1; DNA: TGTGCCAGCAGCCCCCTCGGCCAGGGGATGGTTTTGGACACTGAAGCTTTCTTT; CDR3: CASSPLGQGMVLDTEAFF
length: 16; size: .; D: TRBD2; V: TRBV30; J: TRBJ2-1; DNA: TGTGCCTGGAGTCCAAGGGGACTAGCGGGAGGGCCGGGGCAGTTCTTC; CDR3: CAWSPRGLAGGPGQFF
length: 17; size: .; D: TRBD1; V: TRBV7-8; J: TRBJ1-2; DNA: TGTGCCAGCAGCTTTTCGGGACAGGGGGCGCAGAACTATGGCTACACCTTC; CDR3: CASSFSGQGAQNYGYTF
length: 15; size: .; D: .; V: TRBV5-5; J: TRBJ1-1; DNA: TGTGCCAGCAGCTTGTCGGGCAGGGCATTGGCTGAAGCTTTCTTT; CDR3: CASSLSGRALAEAFF
length: 14; size: .; D: .; V: TRBV2; J: TRBJ1-1; DNA: TGTGCCAGCAGTGAAGTTTCCCGGGGGACTGAAGCTTTCTTT; CDR3: CASSEVSRGTEAFF
length: 14; size: once; D: .; V: TRBV11-3; J: TRBJ1-1; DNA: TGTGCCAGCCGACAGGCTCCGGTTCGGGAAGAAGCTTTCTTT; CDR3: CASRQAPVREEAFF
length: 15; size: .; D: TRBD1; V: TRBV6-5; J: TRBJ1-3; DNA: TGTGCCAGCAGTCAAAGACAGGGCTCTGGAAACACCATATATTTT; CDR3: CASSQRQGSGNTIYF
length: 11; size: .; D: .; V: TRBV20-1; J: TRBJ1-2; DNA: TGCAGTGCGTTCGGGAAAGGAGGCTACACCTTC; CDR3: CSAFGKGGYTF
length: 15; size: .; D: .; V: TRBV24-1; J: TRBJ2-1; DNA: TGTGCCACCAGTGATATCCAGCGGGCAAGCAATGAGCAGTTCTTC; CDR3: CATSDIQRASNEQFF
length: 15; size: .; D: TRBD1; V: TRBV19; J: TRBJ1-6; DNA: TGTGCCAGTAGTCACCCCGACAGGGGCAATTCACCCCTCCACTTT; CDR3: CASSHPDRGNSPLHF
length: 16; size: .; D: .; V: TRBV7-9; J: TRBJ1-1; DNA: TGTGCCAGCAGGAGAGGGTTTGGTGATTTGGGCACTGAAGCTTTCTTT; CDR3: CASRRGFGDLGTEAFF
length: 14; size: once; D: .; V: TRBV19; J: TRBJ1-1; DNA: TGTGCCAGTAGAGAGGGGGGGTTGAACACTGAAGCTTTCTTT; CDR3: CASREGGLNTEAFF
length: 14; size: .; D: .; V: TRBV24-1; J: TRBJ2-1; DNA: TGTGCCACCAGCGGGATGAGCTCCTACAATGAGCAGTTCTTC; CDR3: CATSGMSSYNEQFF
length: 16; size: .; D: TRBD2; V: TRBV7-9; J: TRBJ2-1; DNA: TGTGCCAGCAGACCGCTAGCGGGAGGGGCCGGCAATGAGCAGTTCTTC; CDR3: CASRPLAGGAGNEQFF
length: 13; size: .; D: .; V: TRBV28; J: TRBJ2-7; DNA: TGTGCCAGCAGTCAGGACGCCCCAGGGAAACAGTACTTC; CDR3: CASSQDAPGKQYF
length: 14; size: .; D: TRBD1; V: TRBV15; J: TRBJ1-2; DNA: TGTGCCACCAGCAGCGGGACAGGGGACTATGGCTACACCTTC; CDR3: CATSSGTGDYGYTF
length: 17; size: .; D: TRBD1; V: TRBV5-6; J: TRBJ2-1; DNA: TGTGCCAGCAGCTTGGGGGGACCGGGACAGATATACAATGAGCAGTTCTTC; CDR3: CASSLGGPGQIYNEQFF